This is a list of T cell receptor beta chains from one sample in a study of technical replicates of blood from several donors. This table comes from immunoSEQ multiplex PCR, and its TCRdb copy is limited to in-frame clones, with some not included. The profile shows around 67,000 clones, 86% of them singletons. The sequenced sample was PBMCs. Receptors were obtained from a human donor in good health. Some clones in this sample may be carry-over from other donors' samples. The CDR3 runs from the conserved cysteine through the conserved F or W. Each record gives: CDR3 protein, CDR3 DNA, clone size, D gene, J gene, V gene. D genes are given only for firm matches. Clone size appears in some rows only: once, few, many, or a class for an expanded clone.

CAWNSGLPYNEQFF | TGTGCCTGGAATTCCGGACTGCCCTACAATGAGCAGTTCTTC | once | - | TRBJ2-1 | TRBV30
CASSQVGDSYEQYF | TGTGCCAGCAGCCAAGTCGGGGACTCCTACGAGCAGTACTTC | few | - | TRBJ2-7 | TRBV4-2
CASSQQQGWYEQYF | TGTGCCAGCAGCCAACAGCAGGGGTGGTACGAGCAGTACTTC | - | - | TRBJ2-7 | TRBV7-2
CAWSVRVRETQYF | TGTGCCTGGAGTGTAAGAGTCCGGGAGACCCAGTACTTC | few | - | TRBJ2-5 | TRBV30
CASSFGGAGLYNEQFF | TGTGCCAGCAGCTTCGGTGGAGCAGGACTGTACAATGAGCAGTTCTTC | - | - | TRBJ2-1 | TRBV11-3
CASSAGLAGEETQYF | TGTGCCAGCAGTGCAGGACTAGCGGGAGAAGAGACCCAGTACTTC | - | TRBD2 | TRBJ2-5 | TRBV11-3
CASSIRWSYNSPLHF | TGTGCCAGTAGTATTCGGTGGTCCTATAATTCACCCCTCCACTTT | - | - | TRBJ1-6 | TRBV19
CAWSVRGSTQYF | TGTGCCTGGAGTGTTAGGGGGTCTACGCAGTATTTT | - | - | TRBJ2-3 | TRBV30
CASSPRQMGTEAFF | TGTGCCAGCAGCCCGCGACAGATGGGCACTGAAGCTTTCTTT | - | - | TRBJ1-1 | TRBV11-1
CATSHYDQGTYSYNEQFF | TGTGCCACCAGCCACTACGACCAGGGGACGTACTCCTACAATGAGCAGTTCTTC | - | - | TRBJ2-1 | TRBV15
CASSLPLTGGYGYTF | TGTGCCAGCAGCTTACCGTTAACAGGGGGCTATGGCTACACCTTC | once | TRBD1 | TRBJ1-2 | TRBV7-9